These T cell receptor beta chains were read from a single sample in a study of OX40 agonist ivuxolimab in advanced cancers. The table came from immunoSEQ multiplex PCR; TCRdb's copy has only in-frame clones and leaves some out. The table lists roughly 68,000 clones, 75% to 90% of them singletons. The sample was CD4+ or CD8+ T cells sorted from blood, taken in a trial of the OX40 agonist ivuxolimab. These receptors came from an adult with an advanced solid tumor such as melanoma, head and neck, liver or kidney cancer. Both conserved end residues are part of each CDR3. A D gene is named only where the DNA matches it firmly. Clone size is not always given. Where it is, it says once, few, many or a class for expanded clones.

>14|TRBJ2-1|-|TRBV11-2|-
TGTGCCAGCACCGCTCGGGGTGGGGATAATGAGCAGTTCTTC
CASTARGGDNEQFF
>13|TRBJ1-5|-|TRBV11-2|-
TGTGCCAGCAGCTTAGATAGGGGCCGGCCCCAGCATTTT
CASSLDRGRPQHF
>14|TRBJ2-5|once|TRBV6-5|TRBD1
TGTGCCAGCAGCAGCGACAGGGGGTGGGAGACCCAGTACTTC
CASSSDRGWETQYF
>15|TRBJ2-3|-|TRBV19|TRBD2
TGTGCCAGTAGCACCAAGCGGGGGAGGTCAGATACGCAGTATTTT
CASSTKRGRSDTQYF
>19|TRBJ2-1|-|TRBV5-1|TRBD1
TGCGCCAGCAGCTCGCCTTCGAGACAGGGGCTCGCAAACTACAATGAGCAGTTCTTC
CASSSPSRQGLANYNEQFF
>16|TRBJ2-5|-|TRBV7-2|TRBD2
TGTGCCAGCAGCTTACGGCTAGCGGGGACTCAAGAGACCCAGTACTTC
CASSLRLAGTQETQYF
>16|TRBJ1-4|-|TRBV19|-
TGTGCCAGTAGTCGATTGGGAGACCGAGGCAATGAAAAACTGTTTTTT
CASSRLGDRGNEKLFF
>16|TRBJ2-7|-|TRBV5-1|TRBD1
TGCGCCAGCAGCCTCGAACCCGGGACAGGGGGGTACGAGCAGTACTTC
CASSLEPGTGGYEQYF
>13|TRBJ2-3|-|TRBV28|-
TGTGCCAGCAGTTTATCAGGAACAGATACGCAGTATTTT
CASSLSGTDTQYF
>15|TRBJ1-2|-|TRBV5-1|-
TGCGCCAGCAGCTTGGATACACGGGTATACTATGGCTACACCTTC
CASSLDTRVYYGYTF
>15|TRBJ1-4|-|TRBV2|-
TGTGCCAGCAGTCTCTCTCCCCCCAGTACGGAAAAACTGTTTTTT
CASSLSPPSTEKLFF
>15|TRBJ2-2|-|TRBV5-1|-
TGCGCCAGCACGAAGGGCAACCTAAACACCGGGGAGCTGTTTTTT
CASTKGNLNTGELFF
>17|TRBJ1-3|-|TRBV4-3|-
TGCGCCAGCAGCCGAAATAAGGACGGAGGCTCTGGAAACACCATATATTTT
CASSRNKDGGSGNTIYF
>14|TRBJ1-5|-|TRBV10-3|TRBD1
TGTGCCATCAGTGGACAGGGAAAGGGACAGCCCCAGCATTTT
CAISGQGKGQPQHF
>15|TRBJ1-3|-|TRBV5-6|-
TGTGCCAGCAGCTTGTTGGGGGACTCTGGAAACACCATATATTTT
CASSLLGDSGNTIYF
>15|TRBJ1-6|once|TRBV12-5|TRBD1
TGTGCTAGTGCCCTGGGACAGGGGGTTTTTTCACCCCTCCACTTT
CASALGQGVFSPLHF
>12|TRBJ2-2|-|TRBV18|-
TGTGCCAGCTCGCTCGGGTTCGGGGAGCTGTTTTTT
CASSLGFGELFF
>15|TRBJ1-1|-|TRBV12-5|-
TGTGCTAGTGGTTCGGGGGGGGACGGGGACACTGAAGCTTTCTTT
CASGSGGDGDTEAFF
>15|TRBJ1-1|-|TRBV18|-
TGTGCCAGCTCATCCCGAACGGGTATGAACACTGAAGCTTTCTTT
CASSSRTGMNTEAFF
>16|TRBJ1-1|-|TRBV27|-
TGTGCCAGCAGTTTATCATACCCCGGGAGGGAGGCTGAAGCTTTCTTT
CASSLSYPGREAEAFF
>13|TRBJ2-5|-|TRBV6-1|-
TGTGCCAGCAGTGCAAACAACGGGGAGACCCAGTACTTC
CASSANNGETQYF
>16|TRBJ1-4|-|TRBV5-1|-
TGCGCCAGCAGCTTGGCCGGGAATGACGAGTATGAAAAACTGTTTTTT
CASSLAGNDEYEKLFF
>15|TRBJ2-1|-|TRBV7-3|-
TGTGCCAGCAGCTTTTTGGGCGGGGCAAACAATGAGCAGTTCTTC
CASSFLGGANNEQFF
>11|TRBJ2-3|-|TRBV7-9|-
TGTGCCAGCAGCCAAACAGATACGCAGTATTTT
CASSQTDTQYF
>13|TRBJ1-1|-|TRBV9|-
TGTGCCAGCAGCGTGCGGGGGGACCGTGAAGCTTTCTTT
CASSVRGDREAFF
>14|TRBJ2-3|-|TRBV7-2|TRBD1
TGTGCCAGCAGCGACAGGGGGCACGCAGATACGCAGTATTTT
CASSDRGHADTQYF
>15|TRBJ2-2|-|TRBV9|-
TGTGCCACCGGGATAGCGGCCGCGAACACCGGGGAGCTGTTTTTT
CATGIAAANTGELFF
>14|TRBJ2-5|-|TRBV2|-
TGTGCCAGCAGTGATTCGGGGGGCAGGGAGACCCAGTACTTC
CASSDSGGRETQYF
>14|TRBJ2-3|-|TRBV11-3|TRBD1
TGTGCCAGCAACAGACAGGGGGCTGCAGATACGCAGTATTTT
CASNRQGAADTQYF
>16|TRBJ2-1|-|TRBV7-8|-
TGTGCCAGCAGCTTGGGGCGGACGGGCTTTGGCAATGAGCAGTTCTTC
CASSLGRTGFGNEQFF
>14|TRBJ1-3|-|TRBV27|-
TGTGCCAGCAGCGCCCTAGGGTCTGGAAACACCATATATTTT
CASSALGSGNTIYF
>13|TRBJ1-5|-|TRBV7-6|-
TGTGCCAGCAGCCTACAGGAGTATCAGCCCCAGCATTTT
CASSLQEYQPQHF
>16|TRBJ2-1|-|TRBV5-5|TRBD2
TGTGCCAGCAGCTTCGTAGGGACTAGCGGGGGAGAGGAGCAGTTCTTC
CASSFVGTSGGEEQFF
>14|TRBJ2-7|-|TRBV12-5|-
TGTGCTAGTGGTTCCCGACAGCTTTCCTACGAGCAGTACTTC
CASGSRQLSYEQYF
>13|TRBJ2-1|-|TRBV6-1|-
TGTGCCAGCAGTGAGCCGGGGAGGAATGAGCAGTTCTTC
CASSEPGRNEQFF
>13|TRBJ1-1|-|TRBV9|-
TGTGCCAGCGGAGGACGGGCTGCCCCTGAAGCTTTCTTT
CASGGRAAPEAFF
>16|TRBJ1-6|-|TRBV28|-
TGTGCCAGCAGCCAGCCAAGACAGGTCCTAAATTCACCCCTCCACTTT
CASSQPRQVLNSPLHF
>15|TRBJ2-1|-|TRBV18|TRBD2
TGTGCCAGCGCAGGACTAGCGGGGGCCTACAATGAGCAGTTCTTC
CASAGLAGAYNEQFF
>14|TRBJ1-4|-|TRBV11-1|-
TGTGCCAGCAGGGATCCAGGGCGGGATGAAAAACTGTTTTTT
CASRDPGRDEKLFF
>16|TRBJ2-3|once|TRBV14|-
TGTGCCAGCAGCGACTTGCGAGCGATATCCACAGATACGCAGTATTTT
CASSDLRAISTDTQYF
>13|TRBJ1-1|-|TRBV5-1|-
TGCGCCAGCAGCTTGGGCCCGAACACTGAAGCTTTCTTT
CASSLGPNTEAFF
>15|TRBJ1-1|-|TRBV27|-
TGTGCCAGCAGTCGATGGGTGGGTTCGAACACTGAAGCTTTCTTT
CASSRWVGSNTEAFF
>15|TRBJ1-4|-|TRBV11-2|-
TGTGCCAGCAGCTCGGGGACCGCTTGGGAGGAAAAACTGTTTTTT
CASSSGTAWEEKLFF
>14|TRBJ2-5|once|TRBV5-1|TRBD2
TGCGCCAGCAGCTTGCTAGGGGAGGGAGAGACCCAGTACTTC
CASSLLGEGETQYF
>14|TRBJ1-1|-|TRBV5-1|-
TGCGCCAGCAGCTCCAGCATGCCCGCGGCTGAAGCTTTCTTT
CASSSSMPAAEAFF